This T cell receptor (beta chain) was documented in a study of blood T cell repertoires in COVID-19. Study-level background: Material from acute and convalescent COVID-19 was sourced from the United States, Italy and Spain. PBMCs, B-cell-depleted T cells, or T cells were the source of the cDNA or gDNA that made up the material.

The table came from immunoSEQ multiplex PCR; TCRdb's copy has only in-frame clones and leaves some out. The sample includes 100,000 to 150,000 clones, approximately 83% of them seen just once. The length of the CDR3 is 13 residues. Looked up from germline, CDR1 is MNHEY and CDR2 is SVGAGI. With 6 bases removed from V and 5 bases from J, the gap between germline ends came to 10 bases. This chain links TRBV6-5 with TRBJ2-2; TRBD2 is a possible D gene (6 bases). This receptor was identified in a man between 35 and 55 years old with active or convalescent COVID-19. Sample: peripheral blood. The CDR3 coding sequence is TGTGCCAGCAGCCCCGGGGGTACCGGGGAGCTGTTTTTT. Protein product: CASSPGGTGELFF.